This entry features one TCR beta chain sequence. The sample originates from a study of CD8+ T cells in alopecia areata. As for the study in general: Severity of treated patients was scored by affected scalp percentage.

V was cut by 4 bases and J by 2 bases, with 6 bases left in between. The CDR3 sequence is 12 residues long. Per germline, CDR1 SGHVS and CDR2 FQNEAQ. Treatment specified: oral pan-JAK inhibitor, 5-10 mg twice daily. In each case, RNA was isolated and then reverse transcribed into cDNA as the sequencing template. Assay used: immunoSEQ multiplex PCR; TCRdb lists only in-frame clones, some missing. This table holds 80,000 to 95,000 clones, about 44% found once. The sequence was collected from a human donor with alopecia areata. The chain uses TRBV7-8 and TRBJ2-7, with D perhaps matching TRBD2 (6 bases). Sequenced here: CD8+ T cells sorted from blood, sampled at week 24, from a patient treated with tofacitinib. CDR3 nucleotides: TGTGCCAGCAGCTCGGGGGCCTACGAGCAGTACTTC. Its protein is CASSSGAYEQYF. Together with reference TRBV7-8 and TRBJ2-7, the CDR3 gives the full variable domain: GAGVSQSPRYKVAKRGQDVALRCDPISGHVSLFWYQQALGQGPEFLTYFQNEAQLDKSGLPSDRFFAERPEGSVSTLKIQRTQQEDSAVYLCASSSGAYEQYFGPGTRLTVT.